What follows is one T cell receptor beta chain and its context. What it binds is not known. The data were obtained in a study of T cell responses to AZD1222 COVID-19 vaccine. Study-level findings and limits: Reportedly, nearly half the spike-specific TCRs target unmutated variant regions.

Assay: immunoSEQ multiplex PCR; the TCRdb copy retains only in-frame clones and omits some. Of fewer than 100,000 clones in the sample, about 88% were seen once. Trimming took 0 bases from V and 9 from J, leaving 9 bases between them. The length of the CDR3 is 14 residues. CDR1 and CDR2 (germline): ENHRY, SYGVKD. The sample consisted of peripheral blood, taken 28 days after the second AZD1222 dose. The receptor was isolated from an adult who received the AZD1222 COVID-19 vaccine. This chain links TRBV10-3 with TRBJ1-6; no reliable D call. CDR3 loop: CAISESGFGSPLHF. The CDR3 bases are TGTGCCATCAGTGAGTCCGGGTTCGGTTCACCCCTCCACTTT.